One sample yielded the 29 T cell receptor beta chains listed below, sequenced in a study of blood T cells in healthy people across ages. With a J-beta primer mix and a sample-barcoded 5' primer, a second PCR ran about 7 to 11 cycles. TCRdb used MiXCR to reprocess the 5' RACE reads, holding one entry per CDR3 protein. This table holds approximately 1,100,000 distinct CDR3 sequences, 35% to 55% found once. The specimen sequenced was blood. These receptors were collected from a woman aged 55-70 years in good health.

The chain carries TRBV25-1 and TRBJ2-1; TRBD1 agrees at 12 bases. V dropped 7 bases and J dropped 9; count of bases not matched to a gene: 4. Germline V gene lookup returns CDR1 MGHDK and CDR2 SYGVNS. This CDR3 has 13 amino acids. Here the CDR3 reads CASTGTGGFEQFF. CDR3 nucleotides: TGTGCCAGCACCGGGACAGGGGGCTTTGAGCAGTTCTTC.

This clonotype was found a few times. The rearrangement links TRBV7-6 to TRBJ2-1, with 11 bases identical to TRBD1. The CDR3 loop spans 19 amino acids. V was clipped by 1 base and J by 7 bases; unmatched bases: 15. Germline CDR1 is SGHVS and CDR2 is FNYEAQ. The CDR3 here is CASSLEALIRTGGWNEQFF. The CDR3 DNA reads as TGTGCCAGCAGCTTAGAGGCACTAATTAGGACAGGGGGCTGGAATGAGCAGTTCTTC.

J is TRBJ2-3 and V is TRBV12-3 or TRBV12-4; maybe TRBD2 (5 bases). This CDR3 has 16 residues. V lost 3 bases to trimming and J lost 4 bases, with 17 bases between them. Written as DNA, the CDR3 is TGTGCCAGCAGTTTTGTAGGCAGCGGTAGGGCAGATACGCAGTATTTT. Protein: CASSFVGSGRADTQYF.

The rearrangement uses TRBV29-1 and TRBJ1-1; TRBD1 aligns across 7 bases. The germline V gene encodes CDR1 SQVTM and CDR2 ANQGSEA. The CDR3 loop spans 13 amino acids. Trimming at V came to 6 bases and at J to 0 bases, leaving 4 bases not matched to a gene. CDR3 protein: CSVLRGMNTEAFF. The CDR3 bases are TGCAGCGTCCTCAGGGGGATGAACACTGAAGCTTTCTTT.

This rearrangement joins TRBV27 to TRBJ2-7; a possible D gene is TRBD1 (6 bases). V was trimmed by 0 bases and J by 2 bases, leaving 11 bases between them. The length of the CDR3 is 15 residues. Germline-derived CDR1 and CDR2 are MNHEY and SMNVEV (reference sequence). In DNA, the CDR3 is TGTGCCAGCAGTTTATCGGCAGGGACAACCTACGAGCAGTACTTC. The encoded protein is CASSLSAGTTYEQYF.

The chain uses TRBV20-1 and TRBJ2-5; D gene uncertain. Germline V gene sequence: CDR1 DFQATT, CDR2 SNEGSKA (reference sequence). The CDR3 consists of 12 residues. The V end was cut by 3 bases, the J end by 4 bases, with 9 bases between. Here the CDR3 DNA reads TGCAGTGCTAGGGCAGACGGAGAGACCCAGTACTTC. Translated: CSARADGETQYF.

The chain joins TRBV5-4 to TRBJ2-7; tentatively, D is TRBD1 or TRBD2 (5 bases each). V dropped 6 bases and J dropped 7 bases, with 26 bases sitting between them. In germline, CDR1 is SGHNT, CDR2 YYREEE (reference sequence). This CDR3 is 16 amino acids long. This CDR3 reads CASNPGSASSYNEQYF. The CDR3 DNA is TGTGCCAGCAACCCAGGGAGCGCGAGCTCCTACAATGAGCAGTACTTC.

The V call is TRBV4-2, the J call TRBJ2-3; a weak D match, TRBD2 (6 bases). The CDR3 has 15 amino acids. CDR1 and CDR2 (germline): LGHNA, YNFKEQ. Trimming took off 3 bases at V and 7 bases at J, with 17 bases between the two ends. Here the CDR3 DNA reads TGTGCCAGCAGCCAGGCGGGATCACCCCAATATACGCAGTATTTT. Translating it yields CASSQAGSPQYTQYF.

The rearrangement uses TRBV4-1 and TRBJ2-7; 9 bases are shared with TRBD1. Matching the DNA end better, TRBJ2-5 makes the J call doubtful. Germline values: CDR1 MGHRA, CDR2 YSYEKL. This CDR3 has 17 amino acids. CDR3 region: CASSQGGSTGGMETQYF. Written as DNA, the CDR3 is TGCGCCAGCAGCCAAGGAGGGTCGACAGGGGGTATGGAGACCCAGTACTTC.

V usage is TRBV29-1 and J usage is TRBJ1-2; 8 bases align to TRBD1. Germline V lookup: CDR1 SQVTM, CDR2 ANQGSEA. This CDR3 is 16 amino acids long. V lost 3 bases to trimming and J lost 7 bases; unmatched junction nucleotides: 16. The CDR3 DNA follows: TGCAGCGTTGACGCCACAGGGGGTAGGGGTGACTGTGGCTACACCTTC. The encoded protein is CSVDATGGRGDCGYTF.

The chain has TRBV25-1 and TRBJ1-5; TRBD1 aligns across 12 bases. This CDR3 is built from 14 residues. Losses at the gene ends were 6 bases for V and 5 bases for J; bases not matched to a gene: 2. The germline V gene encodes CDR1 MGHDK and CDR2 SYGVNS. CDR3 in amino acids: CASSGTGGHQPQHF. The CDR3 nucleotides are TGTGCCAGCAGCGGGACAGGGGGCCATCAGCCCCAGCATTTT.

V and J are TRBV28 and TRBJ2-3; D not certain. The CDR3 has 15 amino acids. The germline V and J ends were trimmed by 3 bases and 2 bases, with 12 bases remaining between them. Germline CDR1 reads MDHEN; CDR2 reads SYDVKM. The CDR3 sequence: CASSFGTSFTDTQYF. Here the CDR3 DNA reads TGTGCCAGCAGTTTCGGAACCAGCTTCACAGATACGCAGTATTTT.

The chain combines TRBV12-3 or TRBV12-4 with TRBJ1-2; a weak D match, TRBD1 (6 bases). The CDR3 loop spans 12 amino acids. Trimming left V 10 bases short and J 7 bases short, with 16 bases between. CDR3: CATTGRGPGYTF. As DNA, the CDR3 is TGTGCCACCACGGGCCGGGGGCCTGGCTACACCTTC.

This rearrangement joins TRBV7-2 to TRBJ1-5; D is perhaps TRBD1 (5 bases). CDR3 size: 13 residues. The V and J ends lost 5 bases and 6 bases respectively, with 11 bases between them. Germline V CDR1 and CDR2: SGHTA, FQGNSA. The CDR3 sequence is CASSLGTVQPQHF. The CDR3 DNA follows: TGTGCCAGCAGCCTAGGGACGGTTCAGCCCCAGCATTTT.

This clonotype was seen more than once but under ten times. The genes are TRBV12-3 or TRBV12-4 and TRBJ2-1; TRBD2 agrees at 14 bases. J lost 10 bases, V lost 6 bases, and 11 bases had no gene match. This CDR3 region has 16 residues. The CDR3, as DNA: TGTGCCAGCAGACGAAATCGACTAGCGGGAGGGGGCGAGCAGTTCTTC. Translated, it gives CASRRNRLAGGGEQFF.

This clonotype occurred a few times. J is TRBJ2-7 and V is TRBV21-1; the table's D call TRBD1 went unverified against the DNA. TRBV21-1 is an annotated pseudogene. The length of the CDR3 is 16 residues. This CDR3 reads CASSKGRSDRPYEQYF. CDR3 DNA sequence: TGTGCCAGCAGCAAAGGACGTTCGGACAGGCCCTACGAGCAGTACTTC.

The chain joins TRBV11-2 to TRBJ2-7; D possibly matches TRBD1 or TRBD2 (5 bases each). Trimming took 3 bases from V and 3 from J, leaving 12 bases between them. CDR1 is SGHAT, CDR2 FQNNGV, per germline. The CDR3 extends over 14 amino acids. This CDR3 is CASSFGTDGYEQYF. DNA for the CDR3: TGTGCCAGCAGCTTCGGGACGGATGGCTACGAGCAGTACTTC.

The chain joins TRBV3-1 to TRBJ2-1; D is unclear. Germline V lookup: CDR1 LGHDT, CDR2 YNNKEL (reference sequence). CDR3 size: 16 residues. V lost 1 base and J lost 4, with 14 bases in between. The CDR3 spells CASSQANSPGYNEQFF. The CDR3 nucleotides read TGTGCCAGCAGCCAAGCCAACTCCCCTGGGTACAATGAGCAGTTCTTC.

The V call is TRBV28, the J call TRBJ2-7, with 7 bases matching TRBD2. Trimming cost V 7 bases and J 0 bases; bases outside gene matches: 12. CDR1 is MDHEN, CDR2 SYDVKM, per germline. The CDR3 covers 16 residues. CDR3 in amino acids: CASKMGGVRSSYEQYF. CDR3 coding DNA: TGTGCCAGCAAAATGGGGGGGGTCAGGAGCTCCTACGAGCAGTACTTC.

The V and J genes are TRBV7-9 and TRBJ1-2; D might be TRBD1 (5 bases). The CDR3 has 16 amino acids. V was trimmed by 4 bases and J by 1 base, leaving 16 bases between them. The germline gives CDR1 SEHNR, CDR2 FQNEAQ (reference sequence). Here the CDR3 reads CASSSPTQGLNYGYTF. The CDR3, as DNA: TGTGCCAGCAGCTCGCCCACCCAGGGACTTAACTATGGCTACACCTTC.

The J gene is TRBJ1-1, the V gene TRBV7-9; TRBD1 is a possible D gene (5 bases). Trimming cost V 5 bases and J 4 bases, with 14 bases left between them. Germline lookup yields CDR1 SEHNR and CDR2 FQNEAQ (reference sequence). This CDR3 contains 14 residues. CDR3 sequence reads: CASSGRVVSTEAFF. DNA of the CDR3: TGTGCCAGCAGCGGCAGGGTGGTGAGCACTGAAGCTTTCTTT.

The rearrangement links TRBV5-1 to TRBJ1-1, with 7 positions matching TRBD1. V dropped 5 bases and J dropped 4; count of bases not matched to a gene: 11. Per germline, CDR1 SGHRS and CDR2 YFSETQ. This CDR3 region has 15 residues. The CDR3 loop reads CASSPRQGGVTEAFF. The CDR3 DNA follows: TGCGCCAGCAGTCCGCGACAGGGAGGAGTCACTGAAGCTTTCTTT.

This chain connects TRBV9 to TRBJ2-3; weak D call: TRBD1 (6 bases). Trimming took off 4 bases at V and 4 bases at J, with 16 bases between the two ends. CDR1 and CDR2 (germline): SGDLS, YYNGEE. The CDR3 is 15 amino acids. The CDR3 sequence is CASSPRQVSPDTQYF. The CDR3 nucleotides are TGTGCCAGCAGCCCCCGACAGGTTTCGCCAGATACGCAGTATTTT.

This clonotype was counted between two and nine times. This rearrangement joins TRBV5-1 to TRBJ2-7; TRBD2 aligns across 9 bases. Trimming took 4 bases from V and 7 from J; bases not matched to a gene: 6. This CDR3 is 13 amino acids long. The germline CDR1 and CDR2 sequences are SGHRS and YFSETQ. The CDR3 region is CASSQREVGEQYF. Written as DNA, the CDR3 is TGCGCCAGCAGCCAGCGGGAGGTGGGGGAGCAGTACTTC.

The chain is built from TRBV28 and TRBJ1-5; a possible D gene is TRBD1 (6 bases). The CDR3 has 15 amino acids. CDR1 and CDR2 (germline): MDHEN, SYDVKM. V gave up 6 bases and J gave up 1 base, with 13 bases separating them. The CDR3 DNA follows: TGTGCCAGCAGCGACCAGGGGAAGAGCAATCAGCCCCAGCATTTT. This gives the protein CASSDQGKSNQPQHF.

The DNA of the CDR3 is TGTGCCAGCAGTGAAAGACTTAAAGAGACCCAGTACTTC. Protein sequence: CASSERLKETQYF. This rearrangement joins TRBV2 to TRBJ2-5; D remains ambiguous. The CDR3 runs 13 residues. V was cut by 2 bases and J by 3 bases, with 7 bases left in between. Germline V gives CDR1 SNHLY, CDR2 FYNNEI.

The CDR3 coding sequence is TGTGCCATCAGTGGAGCGGGAGCTGGCAATGAGCAGTACTTC. This codes for CAISGAGAGNEQYF. V and J are TRBV10-3 and TRBJ2-5; 8 bases are a match to TRBD2. The CDR3 has 14 amino acids. J gave up 11 bases and V 4 bases, and 12 bases lay outside the gene matches. Germline assignment: CDR1 ENHRY and CDR2 SYGVKD.

This clonotype appeared a few times. This chain joins TRBV9 and TRBJ2-5; D is uncertain. The V end lost 0 bases, the J end lost 4 bases, and 7 bases lay between the germline ends. Germline lookup yields CDR1 SGDLS and CDR2 YYNGEE. The CDR3 runs 13 residues. Here the CDR3 DNA reads TGTGCCAGCAGCGTAGATAGCCCAGAGACCCAGTACTTC. Translation: CASSVDSPETQYF.

The count of this clonotype is one. The rearrangement links TRBV6-1 to TRBJ1-5; D is perhaps TRBD1 (6 bases). The germline V gene has CDR1 MNHNS and CDR2 SASEGT. V was trimmed by 2 bases and J by 6 bases, leaving 14 bases between them. This CDR3 has 15 amino acids. For the CDR3, the DNA is TGTGCCAGCAGTGAATGGGGGGGGCGAGGTCAGCCCCAGCATTTT. This translates into CASSEWGGRGQPQHF.